The T cell receptor (beta chain) under discussion was sequenced for a study of blood T cell repertoires in COVID-19. On this clone itself: One end of the junction does not line up with germline, which may come from a read error.

Libraries were prepared by immunoSEQ multiplex PCR; TCRdb keeps only in-frame clonotypes and omits some of them. There are around 220,000 clones in the sample; less than 90% occur only once, and just under 20% lies in the top ten. The CDR3 has 17 residues. CDR1 SGHVS and CDR2 FNYEAQ come from the germline V gene. The gene calls are TRBV7-6 and TRBJ2-3; TRBD2 matches at 9 bases. This TCR derives from a man in his thirties or forties with active or convalescent COVID-19. Sequenced input: peripheral blood. The CDR3 is CPSCSKNAGGFSDTQYF. The CDR3 nucleotides are TGTCCCAGCTGCTCAAAAAACGCGGGGGGGTTTTCAGATACGCAGTATTTT.